This T cell receptor (beta chain) comes out of a study of T cells in Graves' hyperthyroidism and ophthalmopathy (dated by TCRdb to about 2019). Notes on the research overall: Peripheral blood was collected at initial diagnosis, before any treatment. Prospective prediction of ophthalmopathy was tested in an independent validation cohort of about 19 hyperthyroidism patients and 15 to 17 patients who later progressed to ophthalmopathy. The study also compared thyroid tissue and blood T-cell repertoires from more than five Graves' hyperthyroidism patients. TCR V-J signatures able to tell the groups apart were searched for in a discovery cohort of more than 90 patients, of whom roughly 42 had Graves' ophthalmopathy and 55 to 65 had stable Graves' hyperthyroidism. The approximately 100 discovery patients were randomly split 7:3 into training and test sets. According to the paper, TCR Vbeta CDR3 sequencing was carried out on approximately 140 peripheral blood samples, which came from over 40 ophthalmopathy, around 74 hyperthyroidism and approximately 17 progressor patients. Once sampling was done, hyperthyroidism patients were given methimazole at a starting dose of 30 mg daily, whereas ophthalmopathy patients were given high-dose intravenous methylprednisolone.

Study-wide findings and limitations: Ophthalmopathy was separated from stable hyperthyroidism by a 13 V-J signature model, with approximately 85% sensitivity and just over 81% specificity obtained in cross-validation and 80%/75% obtained in testing. Most expanded thyroid clonotypes (frequency above 0.001) were also found in blood, which suggests that blood repertoires may mirror thyroid immune responses. Sample size was not statistically predetermined, and investigators were not blinded to group allocation. In validation, the model predicted progression to ophthalmopathy a median of roughly 6.1 months before onset, with approximately 71% sensitivity and almost 75% specificity.

Stable Graves' hyperthyroidism was defined as no progression to ophthalmopathy during 18 months of follow-up. Hyperthyroidism patients were aged 18 to 65 years and newly diagnosed, with disease duration of less than 2 months. Patients with uncontrolled infections, other autoimmune diseases, pregnancy or lactation were excluded. Diagnoses were established on the basis of clinical symptoms, serum thyroxine and TRAb, thyroid ultrasound, and orbital computed tomography. PBMCs were isolated from around 10 ml of fresh peripheral blood by Ficoll-Paque density gradient centrifugation. Total RNA was extracted using Trizol reagent, and RNA quality was assessed on an Agilent 2100 Bioanalyzer. The CDR3 runs 14 residues from the cysteine to the phenylalanine. Solely the CDR3 DNA is kept, with 42 bases framed from the first base. Relative to germline, V is 5 bases shorter and J is 5 bases shorter, with 14 bases between their ends.

This clonotype was seen ten or more times. Which antigen it targets is not known. Per-nucleotide qualities are absent, and no much larger clonotype sits a single base away. The TCR beta CDR3 regions were amplified from RNA transcripts. A first-round RT-PCR of the TCR CDR3 used the HTBI primer set with the Qiagen OneStep RT-PCR kit. Libraries were constructed in a second round of multiplex PCR, after which size selection and purification were carried out. Libraries were sequenced paired-end with 100 bp reads on an Illumina HiSeq2000. The authors processed their data as follows. SOAPnuke was used to process the raw data, with reads discarded if the reads contained adapters or uncalled bases, had a mean Phred below 15, or lacked an exact constant-primer or identifier match. High-quality paired reads were merged with COPE v1.2.5, and unique nucleotide sequences were defined as clonotypes. MiTCR v1.1 was used to align the clonotypes against IMGT TRBV, TRBD and TRBJ reference segments. Analysis was restricted to V-J combinations with a frequency above 0.0001, which covered 98% to 99.2% of repertoires. A TCS score was defined as the ratio of F50 (clonal expansion) to E x V (chaos), with BLOSUM62-based TCRdist applied between CDR3 peptides within each V-J. Welch's t-statistics and random forest reduced roughly 540 V-J features to 13, which were used in a naive Bayes classifier (R e1071). The public reads were quality trimmed at Q25 with fastp and then assembled into clones with MiXCR by TCRdb, keeping productive beta chains. For every CDR3 protein sequence, its rows merge into one entry that carries the most common genes and DNA. The V and J calls and clone size are TCRdb's, not the authors'. Here the sample has approximately 430,000 distinct CDR3 sequences; 15% to 18% occur a single time. The ten largest clones take up roughly 7.4% of the sample.

The chain couples TRBV12-3 or TRBV12-4 to TRBJ2-3; TRBD2 might be the D gene, on 5 matching bases. The receptor's source is a woman under 30 with Graves' hyperthyroidism. Sequencing used blood. CDR3 sequence: CASSPAGSGDTQYF. The DNA reads as follows: TGTGCCAGCAGTCCGGCGGGCAGTGGAGATACGCAGTATTTT.